Detailed here is one T cell receptor beta chain. The antigen is not known. This CDR3 comprises 14 residues. Germline V gene data show CDR1 as SGHTA and CDR2 as FQGNSA. The ends were cut back, 8 bases at V and 6 bases at J, with 16 bases in the middle. Profiled with immunoSEQ multiplex PCR; TCRdb holds only in-frame clones, not every one. Of 85,000 to 90,000 clones in the sample, roughly 89% were seen once. The sample belongs to a study of T cell responses to AZD1222 COVID-19 vaccine. Findings of the study overall: Following two doses of AZD1222, Spike-specific TCR breadth and depth rose.

The rearrangement joins TRBV7-2 to TRBJ2-2, with unresolved D. This clonotype was sampled from an adult who received the AZD1222 COVID-19 vaccine. The sequencing here drew on peripheral blood, taken 28 days after the second AZD1222 dose. CDR3 loop: CASSLPLGPGELFF. The CDR3 DNA sequence: TGTGCCAGCTCTCTTCCCCTGGGTCCCGGGGAGCTGTTTTTT.